One sample yielded the 32 T cell receptor beta chains listed below, sequenced in a study of CD8+ T cells in alopecia areata. Investigators isolated RNA and reverse transcribed it into cDNA to act as the sequencing template. Sequenced by immunoSEQ multiplex PCR; TCRdb stores in-frame clones only, minus some. The sample contains some 190,000 clones, approximately 50% of which appear only once. Treatment denoted: oral pan-JAK inhibitor, 5-10 mg twice daily. Here the sequenced sample was CD8+ T cells sorted from blood, taken between weeks 51 and 52, from a patient treated with tofacitinib. These receptors originate from a human donor with alopecia areata.

This clone was seen just once. This chain joins TRBV2 and TRBJ2-7; the match to TRBD1 covers 10 bases. V lost 1 base to trimming and J lost 2 bases; unmatched junction nucleotides: 5. This CDR3 contains 16 residues. Germline V lookup: CDR1 SNHLY, CDR2 FYNNEI. CDR3 sequence (DNA): TGTGCCAGCAGTGAAGATTCCGGGACAGGGGCCTACGAGCAGTACTTC. Translated: CASSEDSGTGAYEQYF.

This clone was observed a single time. The chain joins TRBV9 to TRBJ2-3; D may be TRBD1 (6 bases). V lost 0 bases to trimming and J lost 2 bases, with 13 bases between them. CDR3 length: 16 residues. The germline CDR1 and CDR2 sequences are SGDLS and YYNGEE. The CDR3 DNA follows: TGTGCCAGCAGCGTAGTGGGGCAGGGGCCCACAGATACGCAGTATTTT. This gives the protein CASSVVGQGPTDTQYF.

The gene calls are TRBV30 and TRBJ1-1, with D tentatively TRBD1 (6 bases). The CDR3 spans 13 residues. The V gene lost 2 bases and the J gene lost 5 bases, with 12 bases spanning the gap. The germline V gene encodes CDR1 GTSNPN and CDR2 SVGIG (reference sequence). This CDR3 reads CAWSYGGRTEAFF. As DNA, the CDR3 is TGTGCCTGGAGTTATGGGGGGCGAACTGAAGCTTTCTTT.

This clone was seen only a few times. J is TRBJ2-1 and V is TRBV4-2, with a possible D match to TRBD1 (5 bases). The CDR3 sequence is 15 residues long. Germline V gene sequence: CDR1 LGHNA, CDR2 YNFKEQ. The V and J ends lost 1 base and 5 bases respectively, with 12 bases between them. The CDR3 bases are TGTGCCAGCAGCCAAGGGTGGGGCTTGAACAATGAGCAGTTCTTC. This encodes CASSQGWGLNNEQFF.

V and J are TRBV30 and TRBJ2-7, with D possibly matching TRBD2 (7 bases). This CDR3 comprises 13 residues. V was cut by 2 bases and J by 4 bases, with 12 bases left in between. CDR1 and CDR2 (germline): GTSNPN, SVGIG (reference sequence). The CDR3 protein is CAWSPGGDYEQYF. CDR3 DNA: TGTGCCTGGAGTCCGGGGGGCGATTACGAGCAGTACTTC.

The rearrangement links TRBV7-9 to TRBJ1-1, with D tentatively TRBD1 (5 bases). Trimming removed 4 bases from V and 7 bases from J, with 10 bases in between. Germline V gene lookup returns CDR1 SEHNR and CDR2 FQNEAQ (reference sequence). The CDR3 is 12 residues long. CDR3: CASSWVGVEAFF. DNA of the CDR3: TGTGCCAGCAGCTGGGTGGGGGTTGAAGCTTTCTTT.

This clone was seen only a few times. The chain recombines TRBV25-1 with TRBJ1-4; a weak D match, TRBD1 (5 bases). V was shortened by 4 bases and J by 5 bases, with 11 bases between the two germline ends. CDR3 length: 14 residues. Looked up from germline, CDR1 is MGHDK and CDR2 is SYGVNS. Here the CDR3 reads CASSVAGPNEKLFF. CDR3 bases: TGTGCCAGCAGTGTGGCAGGGCCAAATGAAAAACTGTTTTTT.

This clone was counted between two and nine times. The chain links TRBV5-4 to TRBJ2-3, with a weak D call TRBD1 (5 bases). Germline assignment: CDR1 SGHNT and CDR2 YYREEE (reference sequence). The CDR3 contains 16 residues. The V end was cut by 2 bases, the J end by 2 bases, with 15 bases between. In DNA, the CDR3 is TGTGCCAGCAGCTTAGACAGCGAACCTCCCACAGATACGCAGTATTTT. Protein sequence: CASSLDSEPPTDTQYF.

This sequence joins TRBV25-1 and TRBJ1-2; D ambiguous. This CDR3 contains 14 residues. Germline V CDR1 and CDR2: MGHDK, SYGVNS. Deletions cut 0 bases from V and 3 bases from J, with 8 bases between. The CDR3 loop is CASSEYGEDYGYTF. CDR3 nucleotide sequence: TGTGCCAGCAGTGAATATGGGGAGGACTATGGCTACACCTTC.

The genes are TRBV2 and TRBJ2-3, with a weak D call TRBD2 (5 bases). The CDR3 extends over 13 amino acids. Germline-derived CDR1 and CDR2 are SNHLY and FYNNEI. V was cut by 6 bases and J by 6 bases, with 13 bases left in between. The CDR3 DNA reads as TGTGCCAGCAGCGTACTAGGTAGTGATACGCAGTATTTT. As protein: CASSVLGSDTQYF.

This clone was seen only a few times. The J gene is TRBJ2-2, the V gene TRBV30, with a possible D match to TRBD1 (6 bases). The CDR3 sequence is 14 residues long. V dropped 5 bases and J dropped 2 bases, with 12 bases sitting between them. Germline V gene lookup returns CDR1 GTSNPN and CDR2 SVGIG (reference sequence). CDR3 DNA: TGTGCCTGGGCCGGGACAATAAACACCGGGGAGCTGTTTTTT. Protein sequence: CAWAGTINTGELFF.

This chain uses TRBV6-4 with TRBJ2-1, with 7 bases identical to TRBD1. The CDR3 runs 17 residues. Looked up from germline, CDR1 is MRHNA and CDR2 is SNTAGT. J was trimmed by 4 bases and V by 7 bases; bases with no gene match: 16. Written as DNA, the CDR3 is TGTGCCAGCACCAACACTAGGGGGCAGGGACCTTACAATGAGCAGTTCTTC. It codes for CASTNTRGQGPYNEQFF.

The chain combines TRBV6-1 with TRBJ2-1; D may be TRBD2 (5 bases). Germline values: CDR1 MNHNS, CDR2 SASEGT. CDR3 length equals 12 residues. The V and J ends lost 3 bases and 11 bases respectively, with 11 bases between them. CDR3 nucleotide sequence: TGTGCCAGCAGTGAGCGAGCGGAGAAGCAGTTCTTC. Translation: CASSERAEKQFF.

This clone was observed a few times. The chain carries TRBV7-9 and TRBJ2-1, with D unresolved. The CDR3 is 12 amino acids. The V gene lost 1 base and the J gene lost 9 bases, with 7 bases spanning the gap. Germline V gives CDR1 SEHNR, CDR2 FQNEAQ (reference sequence). The CDR3 is CASSLDSREQFF. The CDR3 bases are TGTGCCAGCAGCTTAGACAGTCGTGAGCAGTTCTTC.

The rearrangement links TRBV30 to TRBJ1-2; TRBD1 matches 12 bases. The CDR3 totals 16 residues. In germline, CDR1 is GTSNPN, CDR2 SVGIG (reference sequence). The CDR3: CSTRRDRGLSNYGYTF. For the CDR3, the DNA is TGTTCCACCCGGAGGGACAGGGGGCTATCCAACTATGGCTACACCTTC.

The rearrangement links TRBV13 to TRBJ2-7, with D unresolved. Germline values: CDR1 PRHDT, CDR2 FYEKMQ (reference sequence). This CDR3 has 13 amino acids. The germline V and J ends were trimmed by 5 bases and 4 bases, with 12 bases remaining between them. CDR3 sequence: CASSTGPSYEQYF. For the CDR3, the DNA is TGTGCCAGCAGCACCGGGCCTTCGTACGAGCAGTACTTC.

CDR3 bases: TGTGCCAGCAGCTTGGCCATAGCGGGGCCGTACAATGAGCAGTTCTTC. Protein product: CASSLAIAGPYNEQFF. The chain joins TRBV5-6 to TRBJ2-1, with 8 bases aligning to TRBD2. The germline CDR1 and CDR2 sequences are SGHDT and YYEEEE. Trimming at V came to 0 bases and at J to 4 bases, leaving 6 bases not matched to a gene. CDR3 length equals 16 residues.

The J gene is TRBJ2-5, the V gene TRBV6-5, with D possibly being TRBD1 (6 bases). This CDR3 has 14 amino acids. V was cut by 7 bases and J by 2 bases, with 14 bases left in between. In germline, CDR1 is MNHEY, CDR2 SVGAGI. The CDR3 loop reads CASILGQGQETQYF. Here the CDR3 DNA reads TGTGCCAGCATACTTGGGCAGGGGCAAGAGACCCAGTACTTC.

CDR3 coding DNA: TGCGCCAGCAGCACGACAGGGGAGCTGGATCAGCCCCAGCATTTT. This codes for CASSTTGELDQPQHF. The rearrangement uses TRBV5-1 and TRBJ1-5, with 8 bases matching TRBD1. Trimming at V came to 4 bases and at J to 5 bases, leaving 8 bases not matched to a gene. The CDR3 loop spans 15 amino acids. Per the germline V gene, CDR1 is SGHRS and CDR2 is YFSETQ.

The CDR3: CASSLGGEQLSFYEQYF. The CDR3 nucleotides are TGTGCCAGCAGCTTAGGTGGTGAACAGCTTAGTTTCTACGAGCAGTACTTC. This sequence joins TRBV7-2 and TRBJ2-7, with unresolved D. CDR3 length: 17 amino acids. V lost 1 base and J lost 3, with 19 bases in between. Germline-derived CDR1 and CDR2 are SGHTA and FQGNSA. Looking up the rest from reference TRBV7-2 and TRBJ2-7 gives the full variable domain: GAGVSQSPSNKVTEKGKDVELRCDPISGHTALYWYRQSLGQGLEFLIYFQGNSAPDKSGLPSDRFSAERTGGSVSTLTIQRTQQEDSAVYLCASSLGGEQLSFYEQYFGPGTRLTVT.

The chain uses TRBV18 and TRBJ2-5; tentative D call: TRBD2 (6 bases). CDR3 length: 12 amino acids. Per the germline V gene, CDR1 is KGHSH and CDR2 is LQKENI. Between the trimmed V and J ends, which lost 6 bases and 3 bases, there was a span of 8 bases. In DNA form, the CDR3 reads TGTGCCAGCTCGGGCGGGGAAGAGACCCAGTACTTC. Translating it yields CASSGGEETQYF. The entire variable domain, with the rest obtained from reference TRBV18 and TRBJ2-5, is as follows: NAGVMQNPRHLVRRRGQEARLRCSPMKGHSHVYWYRQLPEEGLKFMVYLQKENIIDESGMPKERFSAEFPKEGPSILRIQQVVRGDSAAYFCASSGGEETQYFGPGTRLLVL.

This chain links TRBV5-6 with TRBJ1-6; the D is unclear. The V and J ends lost 5 bases and 7 bases respectively, with 22 bases between them. CDR1 SGHDT and CDR2 YYEEEE come from the germline V gene. This CDR3 is built from 17 residues. CDR3 loop: CASSLDPGIFDNSPLHF. The CDR3 DNA sequence: TGTGCCAGCAGTCTGGACCCTGGGATATTCGACAATTCACCCCTCCACTTT. Full variable domain (rest looked up from reference TRBV5-6 and TRBJ1-6): DAGVTQSPTHLIKTRGQQVTLRCSPKSGHDTVSWYQQALGQGPQFIFQYYEEEERQRGNFPDRFSGHQFPNYSSELNVNALLLGDSALYLCASSLDPGIFDNSPLHFGNGTRLTVT.

This clone has a handful of counts. The sample has other DNA sequences that encode this CDR3 too. The chain carries TRBV4-1 and TRBJ2-5; D unclear. The CDR3 sequence is 13 residues long. Germline lookup yields CDR1 MGHRA and CDR2 YSYEKL. V was clipped by 0 bases and J by 5 bases, with 7 bases between them. CDR3 in amino acids: CASSQDTEETQYF. The CDR3 nucleotides are TGCGCCAGCAGCCAAGATACTGAGGAGACCCAGTACTTC.

This clone was picked up a small number of times. The CDR3 reads CSVEDSGGYTF. The CDR3 DNA sequence: TGCAGCGTTGAAGATTCCGGGGGCTACACCTTC. The rearrangement uses TRBV29-1 and TRBJ1-2; no reliable D call. The CDR3 covers 11 residues. V lost 0 bases and J 8 bases, leaving 7 bases between the germline ends. Germline CDR1 and CDR2: SQVTM and ANQGSEA.

This rearrangement joins TRBV6-5 to TRBJ1-6, with D maybe TRBD1 (6 bases). This CDR3 is built from 15 residues. CDR1 is MNHEY, CDR2 SVGAGI, per germline. The V gene lost 5 bases and the J gene lost 6 bases, with 14 bases spanning the gap. CDR3 sequence reads: CASSPQGFFNSPLHF. The CDR3 DNA sequence: TGTGCCAGCAGTCCTCAGGGGTTCTTTAATTCACCCCTCCACTTT.

This clone was detected a few times. The V call is TRBV9, the J call TRBJ2-5, with D perhaps TRBD1 (6 bases). V gave up 4 bases and J gave up 2 bases, with 18 bases separating them. The CDR3 contains 16 residues. In germline, CDR1 is SGDLS, CDR2 YYNGEE. This chain's CDR3 is CASSFSSWTAQETQYF. CDR3 sequence (DNA): TGTGCCAGCAGCTTCAGTAGCTGGACAGCGCAAGAGACCCAGTACTTC.

The CDR3 sequence: CASSWGQGPDTQYF. The CDR3 DNA reads TGTGCCAGCAGCTGGGGACAGGGCCCAGATACGCAGTATTTT. V and J are TRBV7-9 and TRBJ2-3; the match to TRBD1 covers 9 bases. The CDR3 is 14 residues long. Germline-derived CDR1 and CDR2 are SEHNR and FQNEAQ (reference sequence). Trimming cost V 4 bases and J 4 bases; bases outside gene matches: 3. Drawing the rest from reference TRBV7-9 and TRBJ2-3, the complete variable domain is DTGVSQNPRHKITKRGQNVTFRCDPISEHNRLYWYRQTLGQGPEFLTYFQNEAQLEKSRLLSDRFSAERPKGSFSTLEIQRTEQGDSAMYLCASSWGQGPDTQYFGPGTRLTVL.

A note on this clone: A much larger clone is a single base away; this may be a read error. The V call is TRBV13, the J call TRBJ2-5; tentatively, D is TRBD1 (6 bases). CDR3 size: 13 residues. Trimming left V 4 bases short and J 2 bases short, with 8 bases between. CDR1 and CDR2 (germline): PRHDT, FYEKMQ (reference sequence). The CDR3 loop is CASSYDRQETQYF. As DNA, the CDR3 is TGTGCCAGCAGCTACGACAGGCAAGAGACCCAGTACTTC.

This clone was seen a few times. The rearrangement links TRBV6-1 to TRBJ2-4; the match to TRBD1 covers 7 bases. The CDR3 is 16 amino acids. The germline V gene has CDR1 MNHNS and CDR2 SASEGT. The junction had 4 bases not matched to a gene; V was cut back by 1 base and J by 1 base. CDR3 amino acids: CASSEEETGAKNIQYF. CDR3 coding DNA: TGTGCCAGCAGTGAAGAGGAGACAGGGGCCAAAAACATTCAGTACTTC.

The V gene is TRBV30, the J gene TRBJ2-1; D is unclear. Germline CDR1 reads GTSNPN; CDR2 reads SVGIG (reference sequence). Trimming cost V 2 bases and J 5 bases, with 10 bases left between them. The CDR3 consists of 13 residues. The CDR3 DNA reads as TGTGCCTGGAGTCTATCGACAAACAATGAGCAGTTCTTC. This translates into CAWSLSTNNEQFF.

In its sample, this clone is medium-sized. The V gene is TRBV27, the J gene TRBJ2-1, with D possibly TRBD1 on 5 matching bases. The length of the CDR3 is 18 residues. Looked up from germline, CDR1 is MNHEY and CDR2 is SMNVEV (reference sequence). Trimming took off 5 bases at V and 12 bases at J, with 32 bases between the two ends. The CDR3 DNA follows: TGTGCCAGCAGTCCCTCAACGGTTTGGCCTCGTCCCCACACAGGGCAGTTCTTC. Protein product: CASSPSTVWPRPHTGQFF.

In its sample, this clone was seen a few times. The chain has TRBV29-1 and TRBJ2-5; 10 bases are shared with TRBD2. In germline, CDR1 is SQVTM, CDR2 ANQGSEA. The J segment lost 2 bases and the V segment lost 7 bases, leaving 1 base of the junction unmatched. CDR3 size: 12 residues. CDR3 DNA: TGCAGCGCGACTAGCGGGCAAGAGACCCAGTACTTC. Protein product: CSATSGQETQYF.